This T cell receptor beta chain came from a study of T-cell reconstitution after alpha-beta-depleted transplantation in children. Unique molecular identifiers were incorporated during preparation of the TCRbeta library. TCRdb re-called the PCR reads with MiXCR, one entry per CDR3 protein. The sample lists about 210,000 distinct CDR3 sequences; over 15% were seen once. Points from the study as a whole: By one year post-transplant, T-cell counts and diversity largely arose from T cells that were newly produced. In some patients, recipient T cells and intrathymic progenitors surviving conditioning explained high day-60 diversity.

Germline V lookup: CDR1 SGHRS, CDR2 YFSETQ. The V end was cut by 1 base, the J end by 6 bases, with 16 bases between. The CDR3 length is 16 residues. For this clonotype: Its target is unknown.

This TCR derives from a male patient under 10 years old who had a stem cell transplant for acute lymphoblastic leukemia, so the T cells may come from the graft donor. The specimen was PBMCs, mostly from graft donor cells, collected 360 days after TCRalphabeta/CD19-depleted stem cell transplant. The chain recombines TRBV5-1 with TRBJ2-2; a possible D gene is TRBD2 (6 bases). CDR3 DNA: TGCGCCAGCAGCTTGATCGGGGAGGCTCTTCCCGGGGAGCTGTTTTTT. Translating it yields CASSLIGEALPGELFF.